Listed below are T cell receptor beta chains from one sample, sequenced in a study of blood T cell repertoires in COVID-19. Clones were sequenced by immunoSEQ multiplex PCR, and TCRdb holds only the in-frame ones, with some missing. The sample yields about 61,000 clones, about 90% seen once. The sequenced material came from peripheral blood. Receptor source: a woman of 80 years or more with active COVID-19. Each CDR3 is given with its conserved first and last residue.

V gene,J gene,CDR3 protein
TRBV5-6,TRBJ2-3,CASSSNRGTQYF
TRBV20-1,TRBJ2-3,CSANGGDTQYF
TRBV7-9,TRBJ2-7,CASSLGAGGISYEQYF
TRBV5-1,TRBJ2-7,CASSYSGAVSSYEQYF
TRBV7-9,TRBJ2-1,CASSSSDRKNEQFF
TRBV2,TRBJ1-6,CASSVRGHSPLHF
TRBV6-6,TRBJ2-7,CASGDTYEQYF
TRBV20-1,TRBJ2-5,CSASSRGKETQYF
TRBV5-6,TRBJ1-5,CASSFGQGAYSNQPQHF
TRBV3-1/TRBV3-2,TRBJ2-3,CASSVAGEDTQYF
TRBV11-2,TRBJ1-6,CASSFRTGSGVDSPLHF
TRBV11-2,TRBJ2-4,CASSLGVVSDSYRNIQYF
TRBV5-1,TRBJ2-7,CASRERTGGPWYEQYF
TRBV9,TRBJ2-1,CASSVGGSGAYNEQFF
TRBV4-2,TRBJ1-2,CASSHTPGKRVVGYTF
TRBV5-5,TRBJ2-3,CASSPGLARKSTDTQYF
TRBV7-9,TRBJ2-2,CASRQTVGELFF
TRBV28,TRBJ2-5,CASSPGQGKETQYF
TRBV6-2/TRBV6-3,TRBJ2-7,CASSYSLGGDAYEQYF
TRBV7-3,TRBJ2-2,CASSLSGSGGSNTGELFF
TRBV27,TRBJ2-1,CASSLLQPPHNEQFF
TRBV7-8,TRBJ2-1,CASSYSAGGYNEQFF
TRBV27,TRBJ1-2,CASSLSGTSRVANYGYTF
TRBV19,TRBJ1-5,CASSIDRTSSNQPQHF
TRBV9,TRBJ2-5,CARSAPRRGGAGETQYF
TRBV5-6,TRBJ2-2,CASSRTSGGALNTGELFF
TRBV29-1,TRBJ2-1,CSVSSSGGPNNEQFF
TRBV5-5,TRBJ1-2,CASSTVPGQFWDGYTF
TRBV11-3,TRBJ2-5,CASSLDARETQYF